The T cell receptor (beta chain) under discussion was sequenced for a study of shared T cell receptors in the human thymus. CDR3 length: 14 amino acids. The V gene's germline CDR1 is SGHNT and CDR2 YYREEE (reference sequence). Trimming removed 0 bases from V and 4 bases from J; junction bases left unmatched: 1. Clones were read by immunoSEQ multiplex PCR, and TCRdb kept only the in-frame ones, dropping some. This table has some 700,000 clones, 70% to 90% appearing once. The sample also formed part of further work on human thymus T cells. From that paper: Among the donors, all were healthy Finnish infants having corrective surgery for congenital heart defects. Resections that were taken during corrective heart surgery supplied the thymus tissue. An apparent bias in V and J gene usage was seen in thymic and blood repertoires. Related research found strongly overlapping thymic repertoires in unrelated individuals.

The origin of this receptor is a girl in the first two years of life with a congenital heart defect. The sample comprised thymocytes. The chain recombines TRBV5-4 with TRBJ2-1; 7 bases match TRBD2. CDR3 in DNA: TGTGCCAGCAGCTTGGGAGCGGGGTACAATGAGCAGTTCTTC. Its translation: CASSLGAGYNEQFF.